This is a list of T cell receptor beta chains from one sample in a study of PD-1 blockade in classical Hodgkin lymphoma. Clones were read by immunoSEQ multiplex PCR, and TCRdb kept only the in-frame ones, dropping some. The sample lists 43,000 or so clones, approximately 78% occurring once. This specimen consisted of peripheral blood mononuclear cells (PBMCs), obtained before the fourth cycle of nivolumab. The receptor set was obtained from a human donor with classical Hodgkin lymphoma. The conserved cysteine and the conserved F or W are not part of the CDR3 here. Each record gives: V gene, D gene, clone size, CDR3 protein. The D gene is left open where the match is weak. Where a row states a size, it is once, few, many or the class of an expanded clone; other rows omit it.

v_gene: TRBV7-9
d_gene: .
abundance: .
CDR3aa: ASSLPGTNYGYT

v_gene: TRBV5-1
d_gene: TRBD2
abundance: .
CDR3aa: ASSLGLAESETQY

v_gene: TRBV7-9
d_gene: .
abundance: .
CDR3aa: ASSLVGAPGSF

v_gene: TRBV5-1
d_gene: .
abundance: .
CDR3aa: ASSLEQVRSYEQY

v_gene: TRBV19
d_gene: .
abundance: .
CDR3aa: ASSIESPAGFYNEQF

v_gene: TRBV28
d_gene: TRBD1
abundance: few
CDR3aa: ASSWLQGRNQPQH

v_gene: TRBV20-1
d_gene: .
abundance: .
CDR3aa: SARSVETQY

v_gene: TRBV7-9
d_gene: TRBD1
abundance: .
CDR3aa: ASSLGGTGRTEAF

v_gene: TRBV6-4
d_gene: .
abundance: .
CDR3aa: ASSESSGQPQH

v_gene: TRBV11-3
d_gene: .
abundance: .
CDR3aa: ASSLAGGFNQPQH

v_gene: TRBV5-1
d_gene: TRBD2
abundance: .
CDR3aa: ASSLALAGAYEQY

v_gene: TRBV30
d_gene: .
abundance: few
CDR3aa: AWSDGAGPSPLH

v_gene: TRBV6-5
d_gene: .
abundance: .
CDR3aa: ASRYGSPSGTEAF

v_gene: TRBV5-4
d_gene: .
abundance: once
CDR3aa: ASSLTAGNTEAF

v_gene: TRBV7-9
d_gene: TRBD1
abundance: .
CDR3aa: ASRVYTGGFAYGYT

v_gene: TRBV7-2
d_gene: .
abundance: .
CDR3aa: ASSLVGQDAF

v_gene: TRBV5-1
d_gene: TRBD2
abundance: once
CDR3aa: ASSLVTSGVNEQF

v_gene: TRBV25-1
d_gene: .
abundance: .
CDR3aa: ASSELSDNTDTQY

v_gene: TRBV28
d_gene: .
abundance: .
CDR3aa: ASSLPGHPNYGYT

v_gene: TRBV6-1
d_gene: .
abundance: .
CDR3aa: ASTIMNTEAF

v_gene: TRBV25-1
d_gene: .
abundance: .
CDR3aa: ASSPGPRGRHQPQH

v_gene: TRBV9
d_gene: TRBD1
abundance: few
CDR3aa: ASSVATGHYGYT

v_gene: TRBV7-9
d_gene: .
abundance: few
CDR3aa: ASSLAGRKDEKLF

v_gene: TRBV6-6
d_gene: .
abundance: few
CDR3aa: ASRDNYGYT

v_gene: TRBV18
d_gene: TRBD2
abundance: .
CDR3aa: ASSPPSGGTYNEQF

v_gene: TRBV27
d_gene: .
abundance: .
CDR3aa: ASSFRWGGQESLYT

v_gene: TRBV10-3
d_gene: .
abundance: .
CDR3aa: ATGWGQNTEAF

v_gene: TRBV4-1
d_gene: .
abundance: .
CDR3aa: ASSPGDIRTTFYGYT

v_gene: TRBV7-8
d_gene: .
abundance: .
CDR3aa: ASSFVGGEGSPLH

v_gene: TRBV6-5
d_gene: .
abundance: .
CDR3aa: ASSLDRAYEQY

v_gene: TRBV19
d_gene: .
abundance: .
CDR3aa: ASSRADLYEQY

v_gene: TRBV6-6
d_gene: .
abundance: .
CDR3aa: ASSYGSPGNTIY

v_gene: TRBV7-8
d_gene: .
abundance: .
CDR3aa: ASSLRSRGRGLDGYT

v_gene: TRBV4-3
d_gene: TRBD1
abundance: .
CDR3aa: ASSQGTGIMNTIY

v_gene: TRBV4-1
d_gene: TRBD2
abundance: .
CDR3aa: ASSQDPSSGGSSYEQY

v_gene: TRBV15
d_gene: .
abundance: .
CDR3aa: ATSRDAGFIGGELF

v_gene: TRBV7-7
d_gene: .
abundance: .
CDR3aa: ASSEGGVSQETQY

v_gene: TRBV10-3
d_gene: TRBD1
abundance: once
CDR3aa: AISSGTGAPEQY

v_gene: TRBV2
d_gene: .
abundance: .
CDR3aa: ASSAQGTDTEAF

v_gene: TRBV6-5
d_gene: .
abundance: .
CDR3aa: ATLYQGGTEAF

v_gene: TRBV7-8
d_gene: .
abundance: few
CDR3aa: ASSFQGNTEAF

v_gene: TRBV9
d_gene: TRBD1
abundance: .
CDR3aa: ASSAGLGQGMNEQY

v_gene: TRBV4-3
d_gene: .
abundance: .
CDR3aa: ASSQTGPNEKLF

v_gene: TRBV7-3
d_gene: .
abundance: once
CDR3aa: ASSFTENTEAF

v_gene: TRBV12-5
d_gene: .
abundance: .
CDR3aa: ASALGTSGGYT